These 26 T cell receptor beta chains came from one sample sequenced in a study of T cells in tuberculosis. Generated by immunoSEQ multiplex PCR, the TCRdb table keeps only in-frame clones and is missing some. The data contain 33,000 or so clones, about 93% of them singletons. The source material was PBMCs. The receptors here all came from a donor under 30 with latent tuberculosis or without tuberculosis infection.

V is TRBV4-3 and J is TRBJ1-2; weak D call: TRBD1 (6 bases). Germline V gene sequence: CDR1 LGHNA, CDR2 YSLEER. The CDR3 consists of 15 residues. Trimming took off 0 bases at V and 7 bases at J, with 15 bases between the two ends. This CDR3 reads CASSQDLLQGPGYTF. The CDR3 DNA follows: TGCGCCAGCAGCCAAGATCTCCTCCAGGGGCCTGGCTACACCTTC.

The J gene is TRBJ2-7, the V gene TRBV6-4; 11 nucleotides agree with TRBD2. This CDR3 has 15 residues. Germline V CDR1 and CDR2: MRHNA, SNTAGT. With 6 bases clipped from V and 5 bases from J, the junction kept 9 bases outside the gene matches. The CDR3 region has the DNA TGTGCCAGCAGCCAGACTAGCGGGGTAAACCACGAGCAGTACTTC. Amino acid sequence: CASSQTSGVNHEQYF.

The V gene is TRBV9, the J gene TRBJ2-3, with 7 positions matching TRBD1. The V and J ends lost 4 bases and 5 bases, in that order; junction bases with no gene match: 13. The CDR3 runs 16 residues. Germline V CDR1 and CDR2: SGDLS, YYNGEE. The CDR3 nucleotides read TGTGCCAGCAGCATTACACAGGGGTCCCCGCAAGATACGCAGTATTTT. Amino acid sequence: CASSITQGSPQDTQYF.

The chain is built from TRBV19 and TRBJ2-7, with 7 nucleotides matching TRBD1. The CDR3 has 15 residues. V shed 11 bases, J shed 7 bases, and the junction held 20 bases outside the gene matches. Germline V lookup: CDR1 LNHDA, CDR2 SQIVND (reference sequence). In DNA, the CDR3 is TGTGCCGGGACCATGTCTACAGGGGTTTCCGAAGAGCAGTACTTC. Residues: CAGTMSTGVSEEQYF. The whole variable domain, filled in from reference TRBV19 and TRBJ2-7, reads DGGITQSPKYLFRKEGQNVTLSCEQNLNHDAMYWYRQDPGQGLRLIYYSQIVNDFQKGDIAEGYSVSREKKESFPLTVTSAQKNPTAFYLCAGTMSTGVSEEQYFGPGTRLTVT.

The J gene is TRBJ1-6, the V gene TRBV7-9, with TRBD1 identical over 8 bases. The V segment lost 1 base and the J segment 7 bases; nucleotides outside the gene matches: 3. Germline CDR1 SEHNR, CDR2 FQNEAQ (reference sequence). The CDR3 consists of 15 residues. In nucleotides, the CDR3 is TGTGCCAGCAGCTTAGTACAGGGGGGAAATTCACCCCTCCACTTT. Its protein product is CASSLVQGGNSPLHF.

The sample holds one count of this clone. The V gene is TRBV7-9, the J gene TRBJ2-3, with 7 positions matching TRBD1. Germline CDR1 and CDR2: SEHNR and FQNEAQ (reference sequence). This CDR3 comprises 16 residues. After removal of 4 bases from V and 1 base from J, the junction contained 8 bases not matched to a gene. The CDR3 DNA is TGTGCCAGCAGCTCGCTCAGACAGGGCGGCACAGATACGCAGTATTTT. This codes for CASSSLRQGGTDTQYF.

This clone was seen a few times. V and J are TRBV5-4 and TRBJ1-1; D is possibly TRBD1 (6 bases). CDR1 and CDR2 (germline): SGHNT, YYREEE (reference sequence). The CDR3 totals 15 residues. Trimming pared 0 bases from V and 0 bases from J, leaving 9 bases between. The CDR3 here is CASSLEDRLNTEAFF. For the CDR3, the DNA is TGTGCCAGCAGCTTGGAGGACAGATTGAACACTGAAGCTTTCTTT.

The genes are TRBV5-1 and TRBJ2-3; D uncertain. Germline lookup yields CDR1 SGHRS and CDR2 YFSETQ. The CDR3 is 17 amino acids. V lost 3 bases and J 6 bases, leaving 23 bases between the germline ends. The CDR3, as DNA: TGCGCCAGCAGCTACGCCGGGTCGCAACCTTCAATGGATACGCAGTATTTT. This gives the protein CASSYAGSQPSMDTQYF.

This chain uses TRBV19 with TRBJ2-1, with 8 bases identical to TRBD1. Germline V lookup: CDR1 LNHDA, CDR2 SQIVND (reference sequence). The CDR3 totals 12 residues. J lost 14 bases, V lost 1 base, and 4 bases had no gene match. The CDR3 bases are TGTGCCAGTAGTATAGGGCCGGGACAGGAGTTCTTC. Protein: CASSIGPGQEFF.

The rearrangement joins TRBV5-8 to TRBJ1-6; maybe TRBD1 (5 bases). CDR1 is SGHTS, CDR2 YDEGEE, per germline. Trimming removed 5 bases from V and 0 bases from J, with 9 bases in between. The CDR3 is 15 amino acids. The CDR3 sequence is CASRLQGSYNSPLHF. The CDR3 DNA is TGTGCCAGCAGGCTGCAGGGCTCCTATAATTCACCCCTCCACTTT.

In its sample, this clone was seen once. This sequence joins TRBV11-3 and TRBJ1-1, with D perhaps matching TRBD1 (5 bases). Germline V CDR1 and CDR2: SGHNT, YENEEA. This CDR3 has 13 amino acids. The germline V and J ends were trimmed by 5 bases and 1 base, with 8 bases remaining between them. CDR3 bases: TGTGCCAGCAGCCTGGGGGGGAACACTGAAGCTTTCTTT. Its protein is CASSLGGNTEAFF.

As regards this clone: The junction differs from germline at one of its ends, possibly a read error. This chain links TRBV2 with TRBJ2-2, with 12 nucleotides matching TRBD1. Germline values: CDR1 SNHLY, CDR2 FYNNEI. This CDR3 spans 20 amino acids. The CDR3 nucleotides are TGTGCCAGCAGTGAAGCGGCTCCGGGACAGGGGGCGAGCAACACCCGGGAGCTGTTTTTT. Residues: CASSEAAPGQGASNTRELFF.

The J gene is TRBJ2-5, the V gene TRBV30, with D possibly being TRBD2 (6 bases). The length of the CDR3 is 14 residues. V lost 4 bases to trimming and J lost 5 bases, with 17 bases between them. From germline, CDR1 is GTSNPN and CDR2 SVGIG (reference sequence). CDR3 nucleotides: TGTGCCTGGACCCGGGGGAGCGGCTCGGAGACCCAGTACTTC. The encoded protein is CAWTRGSGSETQYF. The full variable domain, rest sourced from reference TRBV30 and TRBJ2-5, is SQTIHQWPATLVQPVGSPLSLECTVEGTSNPNLYWYRQAAGRGLQLLFYSVGIGQISSEVPQNLSASRPQDRQFILSSKKLLLSDSGFYLCAWTRGSGSETQYFGPGTRLLVL.

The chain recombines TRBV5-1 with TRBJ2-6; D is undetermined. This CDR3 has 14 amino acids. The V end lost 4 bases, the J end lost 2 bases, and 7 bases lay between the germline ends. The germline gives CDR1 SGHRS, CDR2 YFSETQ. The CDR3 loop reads CASSPLAGANVLTF. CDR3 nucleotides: TGCGCCAGCAGCCCCCTAGCTGGGGCCAACGTCCTGACTTTC.

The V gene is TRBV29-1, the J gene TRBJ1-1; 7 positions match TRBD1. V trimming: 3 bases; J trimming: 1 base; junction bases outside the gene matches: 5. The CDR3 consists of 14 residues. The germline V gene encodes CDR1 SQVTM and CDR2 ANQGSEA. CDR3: CSVDRRGRNTEAFF. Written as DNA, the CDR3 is TGCAGCGTTGATCGTAGGGGGCGGAACACTGAAGCTTTCTTT.

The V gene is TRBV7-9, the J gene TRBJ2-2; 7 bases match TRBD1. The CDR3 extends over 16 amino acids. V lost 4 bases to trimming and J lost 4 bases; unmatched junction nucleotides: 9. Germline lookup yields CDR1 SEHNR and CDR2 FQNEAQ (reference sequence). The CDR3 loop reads CASSSLKTGRTGELFF. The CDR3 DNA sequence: TGTGCCAGCAGCTCCCTTAAGACAGGGCGCACCGGGGAGCTGTTTTTT.

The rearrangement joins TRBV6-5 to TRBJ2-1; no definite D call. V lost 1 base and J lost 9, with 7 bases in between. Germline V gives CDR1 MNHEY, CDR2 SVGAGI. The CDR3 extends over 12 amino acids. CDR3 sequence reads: CASSYYGGEQFF. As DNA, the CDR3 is TGTGCCAGCAGTTACTATGGCGGTGAGCAGTTCTTC.

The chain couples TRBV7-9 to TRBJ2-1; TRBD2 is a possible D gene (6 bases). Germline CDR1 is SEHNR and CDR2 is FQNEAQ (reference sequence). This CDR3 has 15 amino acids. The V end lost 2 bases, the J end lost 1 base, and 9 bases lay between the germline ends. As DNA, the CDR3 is TGTGCCAGCAGCTTACCGGGGGTGTCCTACAATGAGCAGTTCTTC. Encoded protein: CASSLPGVSYNEQFF.

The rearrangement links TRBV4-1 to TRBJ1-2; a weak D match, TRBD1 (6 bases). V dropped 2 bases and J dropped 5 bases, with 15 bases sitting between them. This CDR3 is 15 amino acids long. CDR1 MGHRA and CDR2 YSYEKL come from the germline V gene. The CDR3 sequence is CASSQTGQTSYGYTF. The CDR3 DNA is TGCGCCAGCAGCCAAACAGGACAGACCAGTTATGGCTACACCTTC.

The CDR3 loop is CASTPGGSYEQYF. CDR3 in DNA: TGTGCCAGTACGCCAGGGGGGTCGTACGAGCAGTACTTC. The chain has TRBV19 and TRBJ2-7, with D perhaps matching TRBD1 (7 bases). CDR3 length: 13 residues. V shed 7 bases and J shed 4 bases, with 14 bases lying between them. Germline values: CDR1 LNHDA, CDR2 SQIVND (reference sequence).

CDR3 protein: CASSNWGRANNEQFF. CDR3 DNA: TGTGCCAGTTCCAATTGGGGCAGGGCCAATAATGAGCAGTTCTTC. The chain joins TRBV14 to TRBJ2-1; D is perhaps TRBD1 (5 bases). Germline values: CDR1 SGHDN, CDR2 FVKESK. Trimming shortened V by 9 bases and J by 7 bases, and 22 bases separated the two germline ends. This CDR3 has 15 residues.

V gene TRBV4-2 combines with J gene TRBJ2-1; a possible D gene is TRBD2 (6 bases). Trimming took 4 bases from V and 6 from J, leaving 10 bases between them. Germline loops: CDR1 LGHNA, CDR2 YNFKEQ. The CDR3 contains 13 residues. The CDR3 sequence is CASSPGTGNEQFF. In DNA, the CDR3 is TGTGCCAGCAGCCCTGGGACTGGCAATGAGCAGTTCTTC.

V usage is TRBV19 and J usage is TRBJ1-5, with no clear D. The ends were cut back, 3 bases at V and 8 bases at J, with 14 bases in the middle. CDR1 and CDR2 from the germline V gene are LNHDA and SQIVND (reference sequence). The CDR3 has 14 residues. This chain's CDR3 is CASSIGEGEKPQHF. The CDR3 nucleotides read TGTGCCAGTAGTATTGGAGAGGGAGAGAAGCCCCAGCATTTT. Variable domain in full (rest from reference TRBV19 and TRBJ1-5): DGGITQSPKYLFRKEGQNVTLSCEQNLNHDAMYWYRQDPGQGLRLIYYSQIVNDFQKGDIAEGYSVSREKKESFPLTVTSAQKNPTAFYLCASSIGEGEKPQHFGDGTRLSIL.

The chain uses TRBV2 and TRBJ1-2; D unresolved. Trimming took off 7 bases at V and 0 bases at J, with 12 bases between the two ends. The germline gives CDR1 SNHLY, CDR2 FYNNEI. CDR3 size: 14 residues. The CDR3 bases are TGTGCCAGCATCGGAGGGAGAGCTAACTATGGCTACACCTTC. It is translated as CASIGGRANYGYTF. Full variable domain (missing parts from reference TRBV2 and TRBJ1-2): EPEVTQTPSHQVTQMGQEVILRCVPISNHLYFYWYRQILGQKVEFLVSFYNNEISEKSEIFDDQFSVERPDGSNFTLKIRSTKLEDSAMYFCASIGGRANYGYTFGSGTRLTVV.

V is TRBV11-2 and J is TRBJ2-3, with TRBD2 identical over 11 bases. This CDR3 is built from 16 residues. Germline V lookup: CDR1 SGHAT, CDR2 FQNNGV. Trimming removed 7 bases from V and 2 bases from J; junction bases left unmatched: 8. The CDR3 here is CASTRTSGLSTDTQYF. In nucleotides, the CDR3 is TGTGCCAGCACCAGGACTAGCGGGCTTTCCACAGATACGCAGTATTTT.

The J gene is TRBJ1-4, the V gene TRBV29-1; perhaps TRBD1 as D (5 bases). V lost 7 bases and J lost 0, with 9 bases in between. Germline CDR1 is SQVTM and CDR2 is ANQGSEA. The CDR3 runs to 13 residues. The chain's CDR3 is CSARGATNEKLFF. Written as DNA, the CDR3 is TGCAGCGCCCGGGGGGCAACTAATGAAAAACTGTTTTTT.